This TCR beta chain was observed in a study of blood T cell repertoires in COVID-19. About the study: Sites across the United States, Italy and Spain contributed samples from acute and convalescent COVID-19.

V lost 4 bases and J lost 7; bases outside the gene matches: 9. Per the germline V gene, CDR1 is KGHSH and CDR2 is LQKENI. This CDR3 has 16 residues. Sequencing used immunoSEQ multiplex PCR; TCRdb keeps in-frame clones, though not all of them. The sample carries some 210,000 clones, roughly 92% recorded once. The receptor was isolated from a man aged 55 to 70 with COVID-19, enrolled during active disease. The sequencing sample was made of peripheral blood. The gene calls are TRBV18 and TRBJ2-1; 11 positions match TRBD2. CDR3 nucleotides: TGTGCCAGCTCACAAACTAGCGGGAGTAAAAGGAATGAGCAGTTCTTC. It translates to CASSQTSGSKRNEQFF.